This is a list of T cell receptor beta chains from one sample in a study of shared clonotypes between healthy human individuals. Sequenced by immunoSEQ multiplex PCR; TCRdb stores in-frame clones only, minus some. This sample yields roughly 700,000 clones, of which 74% are seen a single time; 1.5% to 2% belongs to the top ten. The sequenced sample consisted of memory CD4+ T cells sorted from blood. The source of these receptors is a woman in her twenties or thirties in good health. Each CDR3 is given with its conserved first and last residue. The order of the fields is D gene, clone size, J gene, V gene, CDR3 protein, CDR3 DNA. D genes are given only for firm matches. The size of a clone is reported for some rows only, either as once, few or many, or as a class for expanded clones.

>-|-|TRBJ2-1|TRBV9
CASNSRGALGDEQFF
TGTGCCAGCAATTCAAGAGGGGCGCTGGGGGATGAGCAGTTCTTC
>-|many|TRBJ2-1|TRBV28
CASSPLGRGEQFF
TGTGCCAGCAGTCCTTTGGGTAGGGGTGAGCAGTTCTTC
>TRBD1|-|TRBJ1-5|TRBV28
CASHRGNHQPQHF
TGTGCCAGCCACAGGGGAAACCATCAGCCCCAGCATTTT
>-|few|TRBJ1-4|TRBV2
CASSTDPNEKLFF
TGTGCCAGCAGCACAGACCCTAATGAAAAACTGTTTTTT
>-|few|TRBJ2-1|TRBV15
CATSRVAGQAQFF
TGTGCCACCAGCAGAGTGGCAGGCCAGGCGCAGTTCTTC
>TRBD1|-|TRBJ1-1|TRBV7-9
CASSTGTGVDMNTEAFF
TGTGCCAGCAGCACCGGGACAGGGGTTGACATGAACACTGAAGCTTTCTTT
>-|-|TRBJ2-7|TRBV6-5
CASNDGLTKQYF
TGTGCCAGCAACGACGGCCTTACGAAGCAGTACTTC
>TRBD2|few|TRBJ2-1|TRBV30
CAWREWAGGSNEQFF
TGTGCCTGGAGGGAATGGGCGGGAGGAAGCAATGAGCAGTTCTTC
>-|-|TRBJ2-7|TRBV30
CAWSVWDHEQYF
TGTGCCTGGAGTGTCTGGGATCACGAGCAGTACTTC
>-|once|TRBJ2-7|TRBV5-1
CASSLDKTGYEQYF
TGCGCCAGCAGCTTGGACAAAACGGGCTACGAGCAGTACTTC
>-|-|TRBJ1-4|TRBV4-1
CASSQSRAGGEKLFF
TGCGCCAGCAGCCAATCCCGGGCCGGAGGTGAAAAACTGTTTTTT
>-|-|TRBJ2-7|TRBV18
CASSPSGLPAYEQYF
TGTGCCAGCTCACCGTCGGGGCTTCCTGCCTACGAGCAGTACTTC
>-|-|TRBJ1-1|TRBV19
CASSIDLRGRTEAFF
TGTGCCAGTAGTATAGATCTCAGGGGACGGACTGAAGCTTTCTTT
>-|-|TRBJ2-3|TRBV2
CASSVRGSTDTQYF
TGTGCCAGCAGTGTACGGGGGAGCACAGATACGCAGTATTTT
>-|-|TRBJ2-1|TRBV5-6
CASSPAQNSRRAETWFF
TGTGCCAGCAGTCCTGCCCAAAATAGTAGGAGGGCCGAAACGTGGTTCTTC
>-|-|TRBJ1-4|TRBV5-1
CASSLGQLALNEKLFF
TGCGCCAGCAGCTTGGGACAGTTGGCCCTTAATGAAAAACTGTTTTTT
>-|-|TRBJ2-1|TRBV11-2
CASRRPGLGMHEQFF
TGTGCCAGCAGACGACCGGGACTGGGAATGCATGAGCAGTTCTTC
>TRBD1|few|TRBJ1-5|TRBV2
CASSGEGQSNQPQHF
TGTGCCAGCAGTGGAGAGGGACAGAGCAATCAGCCCCAGCATTTT
>TRBD1|-|TRBJ2-6|TRBV28
CASSLTHAGGNPLGANVLTF
TGTGCCAGCAGTTTAACCCATGCAGGGGGCAACCCTCTCGGGGCCAACGTCCTGACTTTC
>TRBD1|-|TRBJ2-7|TRBV19
CASSGPQGVYEQYF
TGTGCCAGTAGTGGGCCACAGGGGGTCTACGAGCAGTACTTC
>-|-|TRBJ2-7|TRBV25-1
CASSDRDIGTYEQYF
TGTGCCAGCAGTGACCGGGACATAGGTACCTACGAGCAGTACTTC
>-|-|TRBJ2-3|TRBV18
CASSANQGFADTQYF
TGTGCCAGCTCAGCAAACCAGGGGTTCGCAGATACGCAGTATTTT
>TRBD2|-|TRBJ2-1|TRBV14
CASSTGLAGGWWFF
TGTGCCAGCAGCACGGGACTAGCGGGGGGGTGGTGGTTCTTC
>-|once|TRBJ2-2|TRBV7-9
CASSLEFGELFF
TGTGCCAGCAGCTTAGAGTTCGGGGAGCTGTTTTTT
>-|-|TRBJ1-5|TRBV2
CASNGGENQPQHF
TGTGCCAGCAATGGGGGGGAGAATCAGCCCCAGCATTTT
>-|many|TRBJ1-1|TRBV2
CASSVSGGTEAFF
TGTGCCAGCAGTGTGAGTGGGGGGACTGAAGCTTTCTTT
>-|-|TRBJ2-7|TRBV28
CASKPGRRYEQYF
TGTGCCAGCAAGCCGGGACGACGCTACGAGCAGTACTTC
>TRBD2|once|TRBJ2-7|TRBV5-1
CASSVSGGFAYEQYF
TGCGCCAGCAGCGTGAGCGGGGGATTCGCCTACGAGCAGTACTTC
>TRBD1|-|TRBJ2-7|TRBV30
CAWSETGTYEQYF
TGTGCCTGGAGCGAGACAGGGACCTACGAGCAGTACTTC
>-|many|TRBJ1-2|TRBV23-1
CAVGEDSDSYGYTF
TGCGCCGTGGGGGAGGACTCGGACTCCTATGGCTACACCTTC
>-|-|TRBJ2-1|TRBV6-1
CASTDGTQLYNEQFF
TGTGCCAGCACTGACGGGACTCAACTTTACAATGAGCAGTTCTTC
>-|-|TRBJ1-2|TRBV5-1
CASSLEATGYWSYTF
TGCGCCAGCAGCTTGGAGGCCACAGGGTACTGGAGCTACACCTTC
>TRBD1|-|TRBJ1-2|TRBV5-4
CASSLVTGANYGYTF
TGTGCCAGCAGCTTGGTCACAGGGGCTAACTATGGCTACACCTTC
>-|-|TRBJ1-5|TRBV7-2
CASSLDPRGAQPQHF
TGTGCCAGCAGCTTAGATCCTCGGGGGGCTCAGCCCCAGCATTTT
>-|-|TRBJ1-5|TRBV6-6
CASSYIQQPQHF
TGTGCCAGCAGTTACATTCAGCAGCCCCAGCATTTT
>TRBD2|few|TRBJ2-3|TRBV29-1
CSVGLAGPDTQYF
TGCAGCGTTGGACTAGCGGGACCAGATACGCAGTATTTT
>-|-|TRBJ2-2|TRBV5-1
CASSLNSVAGELFF
TGCGCCAGCAGCTTGAACTCAGTAGCCGGGGAGCTGTTTTTT
>-|-|TRBJ2-7|TRBV7-9
CASSPEHF
TGTGCCAGCAGCCCCGAACACTTC
>TRBD2|-|TRBJ2-7|TRBV25-1
CASSEFTSGRASTYEQYF
TGTGCCAGCAGTGAATTTACTAGCGGGAGGGCCAGTACCTACGAGCAGTACTTC
>TRBD1|once|TRBJ2-5|TRBV18
CASSPFDRARPQYF
TGTGCCAGCTCACCGTTTGACAGGGCACGTCCCCAGTACTTC
>TRBD1|-|TRBJ2-7|TRBV25-1
CATTITTGGLYEQYF
TGTGCCACCACGATAACCACAGGGGGTCTATACGAGCAGTACTTC
>TRBD1|-|TRBJ1-1|TRBV19
CASSGQGPREAFF
TGTGCCAGTTCGGGACAGGGGCCACGGGAAGCTTTCTTT
>-|-|TRBJ1-3|TRBV7-8
CASSATLRGPLRGNTIYF
TGTGCCAGCAGCGCCACGCTAAGAGGACCCCTCAGAGGAAACACCATATATTTT
>-|-|TRBJ1-3|TRBV28
CASSSGFSGNTIYF
TGTGCCAGCAGCTCAGGGTTTTCTGGAAACACCATATATTTT
>TRBD2|many|TRBJ2-1|TRBV2
CASPKGTSGAAEQFF
TGTGCCAGCCCGAAGGGGACTAGCGGGGCCGCAGAGCAGTTCTTC
>-|-|TRBJ2-2|TRBV7-9
CATKGKFQGRNTGELFF
TGTGCCACCAAGGGGAAGTTTCAGGGGAGGAACACCGGGGAGCTGTTTTTT
>-|-|TRBJ1-1|TRBV7-9
CASSLAWNTEAFF
TGTGCCAGCAGCTTAGCCTGGAACACTGAAGCTTTCTTT